The 21 T cell receptor beta chains listed next were all sequenced from one sample in a study of molecular identifiers for immune sequencing clone quantification. One entry per CDR3 protein results from TCRdb running MiXCR on the PCR reads. The sample shows 490,000 or so distinct CDR3 sequences, 20% to 25% of them seen only once. Material for sequencing was naive CD8+ T cells from blood, with Jurkat cell RNA spiked in. As to subset: FACS-sorted CD8+CD4-CCR7+CD45RA+ naive T cells. All receptors come from a human donor in good health. Some libraries in this study had Jurkat cell RNA spiked in.

In this sample, this clonotype turned up many times. This chain uses TRBV6-2 or TRBV6-3 with TRBJ2-3; 8 nucleotides line up with TRBD1. In germline, CDR1 is MNHEY, CDR2 SVGEGT. CDR3 length: 11 amino acids. V lost 6 bases and J lost 13; bases outside the gene matches: 6. DNA of the CDR3: TGTGCCAGCAGCCGACAGGGGACGGAGTATTTT. It codes for CASSRQGTEYF.

This clonotype was picked up many times. The V gene is TRBV7-6, the J gene TRBJ1-4; a weak D match, TRBD1 (5 bases). The CDR3 is 13 amino acids. V lost 5 bases and J 5 bases, leaving 9 bases between the germline ends. Germline values: CDR1 SGHVS, CDR2 FNYEAQ. This chain's CDR3 is CASSRGENEKLFF. The CDR3 coding sequence is TGTGCCAGCAGCCGAGGGGAAAATGAAAAACTGTTTTTT.

Concerning this clonotype itself: This clone may be a read error of a much larger clone one base away. The chain employs TRBV7-9 and TRBJ2-7, with D possibly being TRBD2 (6 bases). CDR3 length equals 15 residues. Germline V gene lookup returns CDR1 SEHNR and CDR2 FQNEAQ (reference sequence). CDR3 in amino acids: CASSPRGVLSFEQYF. As DNA, the CDR3 is TGTGCCAGCAGCCCGCGCGGGGTCCTCTCCTTCGAGCAGTACTTC.

V usage is TRBV9 and J usage is TRBJ2-3, with 7 bases fitting TRBD2. Losses at the gene ends were 5 bases for V and 4 bases for J; bases not matched to a gene: 10. The CDR3 contains 15 residues. Germline V gene sequence: CDR1 SGDLS, CDR2 YYNGEE. The CDR3 bases are TGTGCCAGCAGTCCCAGCGGGATGGGGGCAGATACGCAGTATTTT. The encoded protein is CASSPSGMGADTQYF.

This clonotype was seen ten or more times. This chain joins TRBV6-6 and TRBJ1-1, with D uncertain. V shed 4 bases and J shed 0 bases, with 12 bases lying between them. This CDR3 contains 15 residues. The germline gives CDR1 MNHNY, CDR2 SVGAGI (reference sequence). The CDR3 loop is CASSLPRTVNTEAFF. CDR3 coding DNA: TGTGCCAGCAGTTTACCACGGACGGTGAACACTGAAGCTTTCTTT.

In its sample, this clonotype was seen many times. The chain carries TRBV29-1 and TRBJ2-7, with D unclear. The CDR3 consists of 13 residues. Germline values: CDR1 SQVTM, CDR2 ANQGSEA. Between the trimmed V and J ends, which lost 2 bases and 7 bases, there was a span of 15 bases. CDR3 in amino acids: CSVETITTREQYF. The CDR3 DNA follows: TGCAGCGTTGAAACAATTACTACGAGGGAGCAGTACTTC.

This clonotype was counted at least ten times. The rearrangement links TRBV12-3 or TRBV12-4 to TRBJ1-5; a possible D gene is TRBD1 (5 bases). The V end was cut by 7 bases, the J end by 2 bases, with 12 bases between. The CDR3 runs 14 residues. The CDR3 DNA reads TGTGCCAGCACCCAAACAGGAGGCAATCAGCCCCAGCATTTT. This gives the protein CASTQTGGNQPQHF.

In its sample, this clonotype was seen a few times. The chain uses TRBV6-1 and TRBJ1-1; 9 bases line up with TRBD1. The ends lost 7 bases at V and 4 bases at J; junction bases unmatched: 4. The germline gives CDR1 MNHNS, CDR2 SASEGT. The CDR3 extends over 13 amino acids. The CDR3 region has the DNA TGTGCCAGCATATACAGGGGGCCCACTGAAGCTTTCTTT. It codes for CASIYRGPTEAFF.

There are a few counts of this clonotype. The chain carries TRBV6-2 or TRBV6-3 and TRBJ1-1; D not resolved. The CDR3 is 15 amino acids. Per the germline V gene, CDR1 is MNHEY and CDR2 is SVGEGT. The V end was cut by 2 bases, the J end by 1 base, with 11 bases between. The CDR3 reads CASSYGWQANTEAFF. The CDR3, as DNA: TGTGCCAGCAGTTACGGCTGGCAGGCGAACACTGAAGCTTTCTTT.

This clonotype has ten or more counts. CDR3 sequence reads: CASSWGLAGNTGELFF. The CDR3 bases are TGTGCCAGCAGCTGGGGGCTAGCGGGGAACACCGGGGAGCTGTTTTTT. The chain has TRBV5-4 and TRBJ2-2; 8 bases line up with TRBD2. The CDR3 has 16 residues. The V segment lost 3 bases and the J segment 1 base; nucleotides outside the gene matches: 5. Germline CDR1 and CDR2: SGHNT and YYREEE (reference sequence).

This clonotype came up many times. The CDR3 DNA follows: TGTGCCAGCAGCGCCCAGGGATTCACTGAAGCTTTCTTT. Residues: CASSAQGFTEAFF. The J gene is TRBJ1-1, the V gene TRBV5-6; a weak D match, TRBD1 (5 bases). Trimming stripped 4 bases from V and 4 bases from J, with 11 bases between. There are 13 residues in the CDR3. Germline V gene lookup returns CDR1 SGHDT and CDR2 YYEEEE.

In its sample, this clonotype was seen many times. This chain links TRBV7-2 with TRBJ2-3, with D unclear. CDR1 and CDR2 (germline): SGHTA, FQGNSA. With 5 bases removed from V and 2 bases from J, the gap between germline ends came to 14 bases. The CDR3 is 15 residues long. The CDR3 bases are TGTGCCAGCAGCCCCCGGACCTATATCACAGATACGCAGTATTTT. Its protein is CASSPRTYITDTQYF.

This clonotype has a count of ten or more. J is TRBJ1-2 and V is TRBV30; 7 bases are a match to TRBD1. Germline V gives CDR1 GTSNPN, CDR2 SVGIG (reference sequence). The CDR3 is 16 residues long. The V segment lost 2 bases and the J segment 4 bases; nucleotides outside the gene matches: 13. DNA for the CDR3: TGTGCCTGGAGTAAGGGTCGGGACAGAGGAGTCTATGGCTACACCTTC. This gives the protein CAWSKGRDRGVYGYTF. The full variable domain, rest sourced from reference TRBV30 and TRBJ1-2, is SQTIHQWPATLVQPVGSPLSLECTVEGTSNPNLYWYRQAAGRGLQLLFYSVGIGQISSEVPQNLSASRPQDRQFILSSKKLLLSDSGFYLCAWSKGRDRGVYGYTFGSGTRLTVV.

The rearrangement uses TRBV3-1 and TRBJ2-7; 8 bases agree with TRBD2. Germline-derived CDR1 and CDR2 are LGHDT and YNNKEL (reference sequence). The ends lost 0 bases at V and 4 bases at J; junction bases unmatched: 5. The CDR3 runs 15 residues. As DNA, the CDR3 is TGTGCCAGCAGCCAAGATGGGGGACTAGGGTACGAGCAGTACTTC. Translated, it gives CASSQDGGLGYEQYF.

This clonotype came up many times. This chain joins TRBV28 and TRBJ1-4; D is ambiguous. V lost 6 bases to trimming and J lost 6 bases, with 14 bases between them. Looked up from germline, CDR1 is MDHEN and CDR2 is SYDVKM. This CDR3 region has 14 residues. In DNA, the CDR3 is TGTGCCAGCAGGCCGGAACCATATTATGAAAAACTGTTTTTT. This translates into CASRPEPYYEKLFF. The full variable domain, completed using reference TRBV28 and TRBJ1-4, is DVKVTQSSRYLVKRTGEKVFLECVQDMDHENMFWYRQDPGLGLRLIYFSYDVKMKEKGDIPEGYSVSREKKERFSLILESASTNQTSMYLCASRPEPYYEKLFFGSGTQLSVL.

This clonotype is a singleton in its sample. A much more abundant neighbour one base away suggests this may be a read error. The rearrangement uses TRBV12-3 or TRBV12-4 and TRBJ1-1; D gene ambiguous. The CDR3 contains 13 residues. The CDR3 region has the DNA TGTGTCAGCAGTTTCGAGGTGAACACTGAAGCTTTCTTT. Protein sequence: CVSSFEVNTEAFF.

This clonotype was seen ten or more times. The J gene is TRBJ2-3, the V gene TRBV5-4; a weak D match, TRBD2 (6 bases). Germline CDR1 SGHNT, CDR2 YYREEE (reference sequence). V was cut by 3 bases and J by 1 base, with 15 bases left in between. This CDR3 has 16 residues. The CDR3 nucleotides read TGTGCCAGCAGCTCGACCCCAGAGCGGGGCACAGATACGCAGTATTTT. Its translation is CASSSTPERGTDTQYF. The full variable domain, in which reference TRBV5-4 and TRBJ2-3 provide the parts outside the CDR3, is ETGVTQSPTHLIKTRGQQVTLRCSSQSGHNTVSWYQQALGQGPQFIFQYYREEENGRGNFPPRFSGLQFPNYSSELNVNALELDDSALYLCASSSTPERGTDTQYFGPGTRLTVL.

The rearrangement links TRBV7-9 to TRBJ2-1; 7 bases are a match to TRBD1. This CDR3 region has 15 residues. Germline-derived CDR1 and CDR2 are SEHNR and FQNEAQ (reference sequence). V lost 4 bases, J lost 2 bases, and 5 bases stayed unmatched. The CDR3 is CASSSPGQTYNEQFF. The CDR3 region has the DNA TGTGCCAGCAGCTCACCGGGACAGACCTACAATGAGCAGTTCTTC.

V usage is TRBV13 and J usage is TRBJ2-4; D may be TRBD2 (6 bases). The germline gives CDR1 PRHDT, CDR2 FYEKMQ (reference sequence). V lost 3 bases, J lost 7 bases, and 13 bases lay in between. This CDR3 contains 14 residues. CDR3 amino acids: CASSFELAGNIQYF. The CDR3, as DNA: TGTGCCAGCAGCTTCGAACTAGCCGGTAACATTCAGTACTTC.

This clonotype was seen ten or more times. The germline gene is not matched at one end of the junction; a read error may be the cause. The chain has TRBV19 and TRBJ2-7, with TRBD1 identical over 8 bases. This CDR3 is built from 15 residues. Germline CDR1 reads LNHDA; CDR2 reads SQIVND (reference sequence). The CDR3 spells CASSIGQGNSYEQYF. CDR3 DNA: TGTGCCAGCAGTATCGGACAGGGAAATTCCTACGAGCAGTACTTC. Full variable domain (missing parts from reference TRBV19 and TRBJ2-7): DGGITQSPKYLFRKEGQNVTLSCEQNLNHDAMYWYRQDPGQGLRLIYYSQIVNDFQKGDIAEGYSVSREKKESFPLTVTSAQKNPTAFYLCASSIGQGNSYEQYFGPGTRLTVT.

Turning to this clonotype: One base away lies a much larger clone, so this may be a sequencing read error. The rearrangement links TRBV5-1 to TRBJ2-7; 7 nucleotides match TRBD1. Germline-derived CDR1 and CDR2 are SGHRS and YFSETQ. J gave up 5 bases and V 3 bases, and 11 bases lay outside the gene matches. The CDR3 extends over 15 amino acids. The CDR3 protein is CASSWVTGEGHEQYF. For the CDR3, the DNA is TGCGCCAGCAGCTGGGTCACAGGGGAAGGTCACGAGCAGTACTTC.